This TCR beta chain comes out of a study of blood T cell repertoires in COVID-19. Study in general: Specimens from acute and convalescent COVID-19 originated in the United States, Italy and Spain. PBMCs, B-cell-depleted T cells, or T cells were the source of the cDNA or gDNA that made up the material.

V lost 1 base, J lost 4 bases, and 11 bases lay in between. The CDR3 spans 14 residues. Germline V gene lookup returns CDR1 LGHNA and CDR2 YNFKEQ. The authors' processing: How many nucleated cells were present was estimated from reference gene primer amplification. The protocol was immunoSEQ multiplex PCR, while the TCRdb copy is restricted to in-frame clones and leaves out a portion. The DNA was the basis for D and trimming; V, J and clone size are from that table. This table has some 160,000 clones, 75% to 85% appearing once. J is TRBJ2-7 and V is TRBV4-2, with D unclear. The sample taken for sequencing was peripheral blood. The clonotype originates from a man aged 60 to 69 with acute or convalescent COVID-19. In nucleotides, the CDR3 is TGTGCCAGCAGCCAAGGTCCTAGTTGGTACGAGCAGTACTTC. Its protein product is CASSQGPSWYEQYF.